Listed here are 17 T cell receptor beta chains from one sample, sequenced in a study of vaccination and CD4 T cells after COVID-19. The antigens these receptors bind are not known. The treatment was: roughly 10-day PBMC culture with coronavirus spike peptide pools or control peptides (ViraFEST assay). Scientists ran DNA taken from cultured CD4+ T cells through the Oncomine TCR Beta short-read assay for sequencing. MiXCR, run by TCRdb on the PCR reads, gives a single entry per CDR3 protein. The table includes 6,000 or so distinct CDR3 sequences, around two fifths detected once. The sequencing input was CD4+ T cells from blood, cultured in vitro. These receptor sequences come from a human donor who had recovered from COVID-19.

The rearrangement links TRBV7-9 to TRBJ2-7, with D tentatively TRBD1 or TRBD2 (5 bases each). Trimming shortened V by 5 bases and J by 3 bases, and 11 bases separated the two germline ends. This CDR3 has 13 amino acids. In germline, CDR1 is SEHNR, CDR2 FQNEAQ (reference sequence). The CDR3 DNA reads TGTGCCAGCAGCCCCCGGGACCACTACGAGCAGTACTTC. This sequence encodes CASSPRDHYEQYF.

V gene TRBV28 combines with J gene TRBJ1-2, with 7 bases lining up with TRBD1. Germline V gene lookup returns CDR1 MDHEN and CDR2 SYDVKM. The CDR3 consists of 14 residues. Trimming at V came to 3 bases and at J to 3 bases, leaving 4 bases not matched to a gene. CDR3 DNA sequence: TGTGCCAGCAGTTTCCTCAGGGGGGACTATGGCTACACCTTC. Translation gives CASSFLRGDYGYTF.

This chain links TRBV28 with TRBJ1-1, with D perhaps TRBD1 (6 bases). The CDR3 runs to 14 residues. Trimming pared 7 bases from V and 8 bases from J, leaving 20 bases between. Germline lookup yields CDR1 MDHEN and CDR2 SYDVKM. In nucleotides, the CDR3 is TGTGCCAGCATAGGGGGTTCTTGGTCCGACGAAGCTTTCTTT. Amino acid sequence: CASIGGSWSDEAFF. Using reference TRBV28 and TRBJ1-1 for the parts outside the CDR3, the full variable domain is DVKVTQSSRYLVKRTGEKVFLECVQDMDHENMFWYRQDPGLGLRLIYFSYDVKMKEKGDIPEGYSVSREKKERFSLILESASTNQTSMYLCASIGGSWSDEAFFGQGTRLTVV.

The chain uses TRBV6-2 or TRBV6-3 and TRBJ2-3, with D unresolved. The length of the CDR3 is 12 residues. CDR1 and CDR2 from the germline V gene are MNHEY and SVGEGT. V was pared by 3 bases and J by 6 bases, with 7 bases between. CDR3 nucleotide sequence: TGTGCCAGCAGTTATTCTGGGGATACGCAGTATTTT. Its translation: CASSYSGDTQYF.

The V call is TRBV24-1, the J call TRBJ2-1; D gene uncertain. V shed 3 bases and J shed 5 bases, with 7 bases lying between them. The germline CDR1 and CDR2 sequences are KGHDR and SFDVKD. The CDR3 is made up of 13 amino acids. CDR3 sequence reads: CATSDPGDNEQFF. In nucleotides, the CDR3 is TGTGCCACCAGTGATCCCGGAGACAATGAGCAGTTCTTC.

The rearrangement uses TRBV28 and TRBJ1-6, with D maybe TRBD1 (5 bases). The germline CDR1 and CDR2 sequences are MDHEN and SYDVKM. V was clipped by 4 bases and J by 11 bases, with 18 bases between them. The CDR3 is 15 residues long. CDR3 in amino acids: CASSSPPTGTAPLHF. The CDR3 DNA reads TGTGCCAGCAGTTCCCCCCCCACGGGGACGGCACCCCTCCACTTT.

The rearrangement links TRBV20-1 to TRBJ2-7; 8 bases are shared with TRBD1. There are 13 residues in the CDR3. V lost 0 bases, J lost 7 bases, and 5 bases stayed unmatched. Germline-derived CDR1 and CDR2 are DFQATT and SNEGSKA (reference sequence). CDR3 in amino acids: CSARDRGREEQYF. CDR3 sequence (DNA): TGCAGTGCTAGAGACAGGGGGCGGGAAGAGCAGTACTTC.

This sequence joins TRBV6-1 and TRBJ1-2; D perhaps matches TRBD1 (6 bases). Trimming cost V 5 bases and J 7 bases, with 14 bases left between them. The CDR3 runs to 13 residues. CDR1 and CDR2 (germline): MNHNS, SASEGT. In DNA form, the CDR3 reads TGTGCCAGCAGTCGCAAGGGGGTATTTGGCTACACCTTC. Residues: CASSRKGVFGYTF.

This clonotype was observed a handful of times. CDR3 DNA sequence: TGTGCCAGCACCTTGGGGGGGCAGGGGGCTGGCTACACCTTC. This translates into CASTLGGQGAGYTF. V gene TRBV28 combines with J gene TRBJ1-2; TRBD1 matches 8 bases. Germline loops: CDR1 MDHEN, CDR2 SYDVKM. The CDR3 totals 14 residues. The ends lost 7 bases at V and 7 bases at J; junction bases unmatched: 11.

Of note for this clonotype: The junction departs from the called germline gene at one end, perhaps through a read error. The chain has TRBV10-3 and TRBJ2-1; 7 bases line up with TRBD1. This CDR3 comprises 14 residues. The germline CDR1 and CDR2 sequences are ENHRY and SYGVKD. The CDR3 loop reads CAISPGQQSSPATF. CDR3 sequence (DNA): TGTGCCATCAGCCCGGGACAGCAAAGTTCCCCGGCCACCTTC.

The rearrangement uses TRBV28 and TRBJ2-7, with 7 bases aligning to TRBD2. CDR1 and CDR2 from the germline V gene are MDHEN and SYDVKM. The CDR3 is made up of 14 amino acids. V shed 7 bases and J 2 bases; nucleotides not matched to a gene: 8. The CDR3 region has the DNA TGTGCCAGCAATATCGGACTAGTGGCCTACGAGCAGTACTTC. It translates to CASNIGLVAYEQYF.

V is TRBV11-3 and J is TRBJ1-2; D remains ambiguous. This CDR3 contains 12 residues. Germline assignment: CDR1 SGHNT and CDR2 YENEEA. Trimming removed 1 base at V and 6 bases at J, with 6 bases between. This CDR3 is CASSLGTDGYTF. The DNA of the CDR3 is TGTGCCAGCAGCTTAGGCACGGATGGCTACACCTTC.

This chain links TRBV6-1 with TRBJ1-6; the D gene is possibly TRBD1 (5 bases). CDR3 length: 13 amino acids. CDR1 and CDR2 (germline): MNHNS, SASEGT. V lost 9 bases and J 7 bases, leaving 13 bases between the germline ends. This CDR3 reads CASRARENSPLHF. In DNA form, the CDR3 reads TGTGCCAGTAGGGCCAGGGAGAATTCACCCCTCCACTTT.

The table lists this clonotype with a few counts. The rearrangement links TRBV7-9 to TRBJ2-7; D possibly corresponds to TRBD2 (5 bases). Germline assignment: CDR1 SEHNR and CDR2 FQNEAQ (reference sequence). Trimming left V 2 bases short and J 6 bases short, with 8 bases between. This CDR3 contains 12 residues. The CDR3 sequence is CASSLITSEQYF. CDR3 nucleotides: TGTGCCAGCAGCTTAATAACTAGCGAGCAGTACTTC.

This clonotype was counted a few times. The rearrangement links TRBV11-3 to TRBJ2-7; D not certain. The CDR3 is 11 residues long. V lost 3 bases, J lost 3 bases, and 3 bases lay in between. The germline gives CDR1 SGHNT, CDR2 YENEEA. The CDR3 DNA reads as TGTGCCAGCAGCTTCAACTACGAGCAGTACTTC. Translation: CASSFNYEQYF. Full variable domain (outside the CDR3, taken from reference TRBV11-3 and TRBJ2-7): EAGVVQSPRYKIIEKKQPVAFWCNPISGHNTLYWYLQNLGQGPELLIRYENEEAVDDSQLPKDRFSAERLKGVDSTLKIQPAELGDSAVYLCASSFNYEQYFGPGTRLTVT.

This clonotype was detected a few times. V is TRBV10-3 and J is TRBJ2-7; possibly TRBD1 for D (5 bases). Germline V lookup: CDR1 ENHRY, CDR2 SYGVKD. With 10 bases removed from V and 0 bases from J, the gap between germline ends came to 10 bases. This CDR3 is 12 amino acids long. Here the CDR3 reads CATSDSSYEQYF. The DNA of the CDR3 is TGTGCCACCTCAGACAGCTCCTACGAGCAGTACTTC.

Sample share makes this clonotype medium-sized. This chain connects TRBV20-1 to TRBJ2-5; TRBD1 or TRBD2 may be the D gene (5 bases each). The CDR3 is 12 residues long. Germline loops: CDR1 DFQATT, CDR2 SNEGSKA (reference sequence). Trimming cost V 5 bases and J 4 bases, with 11 bases left between them. CDR3 region: CSAQGGGETQYF. The CDR3 coding sequence is TGCAGTGCTCAGGGTGGGGGAGAGACCCAGTACTTC.